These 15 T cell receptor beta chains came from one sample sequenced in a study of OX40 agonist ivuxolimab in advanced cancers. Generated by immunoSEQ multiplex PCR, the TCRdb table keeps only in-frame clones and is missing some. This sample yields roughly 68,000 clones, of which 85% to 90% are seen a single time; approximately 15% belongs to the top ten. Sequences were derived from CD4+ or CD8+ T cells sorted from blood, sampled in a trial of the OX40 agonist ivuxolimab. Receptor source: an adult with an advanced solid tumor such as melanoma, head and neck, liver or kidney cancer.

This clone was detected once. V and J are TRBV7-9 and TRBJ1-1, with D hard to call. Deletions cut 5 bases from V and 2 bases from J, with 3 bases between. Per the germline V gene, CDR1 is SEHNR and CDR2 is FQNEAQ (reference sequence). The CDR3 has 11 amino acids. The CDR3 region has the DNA TGTGCCAGCAGCGCTAACACTGAAGCTTTCTTT. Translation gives CASSANTEAFF.

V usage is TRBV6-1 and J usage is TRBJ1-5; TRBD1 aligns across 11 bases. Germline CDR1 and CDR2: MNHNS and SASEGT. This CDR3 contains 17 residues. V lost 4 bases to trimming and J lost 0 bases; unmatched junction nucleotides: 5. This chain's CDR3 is CASSGGTGGFSNQPQHF. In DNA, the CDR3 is TGTGCCAGCAGTGGGGGGACAGGGGGTTTTAGCAATCAGCCCCAGCATTTT.

CDR3 in amino acids: CASSSDPGQGTYEQYF. CDR3 DNA: TGTGCCAGCAGCTCCGACCCGGGACAGGGGACCTACGAGCAGTACTTC. V and J are TRBV7-6 and TRBJ2-7, with 10 bases identical to TRBD1. Looked up from germline, CDR1 is SGHVS and CDR2 is FNYEAQ. After removal of 4 bases from V and 2 bases from J, the junction contained 8 bases not matched to a gene. This CDR3 has 16 amino acids.

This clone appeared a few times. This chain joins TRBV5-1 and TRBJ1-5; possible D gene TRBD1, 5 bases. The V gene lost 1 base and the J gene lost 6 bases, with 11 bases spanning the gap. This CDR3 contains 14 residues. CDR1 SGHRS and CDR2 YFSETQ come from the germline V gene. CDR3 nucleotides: TGCGCCAGCAGCTTGCAGGGTGGCGCTCAGCCCCAGCATTTT. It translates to CASSLQGGAQPQHF.

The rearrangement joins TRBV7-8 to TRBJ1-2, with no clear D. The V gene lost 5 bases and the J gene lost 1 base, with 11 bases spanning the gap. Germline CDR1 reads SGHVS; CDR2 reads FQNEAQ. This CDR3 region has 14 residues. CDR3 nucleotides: TGTGCCAGCAGCCCGACAATCTTTAACTATGGCTACACCTTC. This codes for CASSPTIFNYGYTF.

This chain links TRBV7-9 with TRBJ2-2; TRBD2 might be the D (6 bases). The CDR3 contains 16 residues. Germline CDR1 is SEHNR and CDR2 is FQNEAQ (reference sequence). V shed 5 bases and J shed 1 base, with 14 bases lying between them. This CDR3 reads CASSPPGSGNTGELFF. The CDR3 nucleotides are TGTGCCAGCAGCCCCCCCGGTAGCGGGAACACCGGGGAGCTGTTTTTT.

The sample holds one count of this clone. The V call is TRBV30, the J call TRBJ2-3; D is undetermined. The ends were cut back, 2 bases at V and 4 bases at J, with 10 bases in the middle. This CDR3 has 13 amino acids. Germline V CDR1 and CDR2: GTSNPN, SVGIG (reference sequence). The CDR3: CAWSLIGADTQYF. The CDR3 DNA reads TGTGCCTGGAGTTTAATTGGCGCAGATACGCAGTATTTT.

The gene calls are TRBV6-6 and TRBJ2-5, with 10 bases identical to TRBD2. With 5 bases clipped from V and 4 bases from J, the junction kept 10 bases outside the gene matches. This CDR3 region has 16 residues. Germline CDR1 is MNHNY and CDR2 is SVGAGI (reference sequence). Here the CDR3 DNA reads TGTGCCAGCAGTCCTGGACTAGCGGCTGGAGGAGAGACCCAGTACTTC. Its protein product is CASSPGLAAGGETQYF.

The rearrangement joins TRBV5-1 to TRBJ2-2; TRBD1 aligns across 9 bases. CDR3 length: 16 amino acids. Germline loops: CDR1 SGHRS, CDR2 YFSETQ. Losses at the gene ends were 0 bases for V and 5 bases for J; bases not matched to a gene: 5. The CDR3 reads CASSLAVQGATGELFF. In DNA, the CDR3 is TGCGCCAGCAGCTTGGCAGTACAGGGGGCTACCGGGGAGCTGTTTTTT.

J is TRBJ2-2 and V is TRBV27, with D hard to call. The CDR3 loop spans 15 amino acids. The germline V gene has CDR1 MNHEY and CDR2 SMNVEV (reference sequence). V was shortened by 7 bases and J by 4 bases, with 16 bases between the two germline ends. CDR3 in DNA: TGTGCCAGCATCGAGAGTCTGCCCTCCACCGGGGAGCTGTTTTTT. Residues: CASIESLPSTGELFF.

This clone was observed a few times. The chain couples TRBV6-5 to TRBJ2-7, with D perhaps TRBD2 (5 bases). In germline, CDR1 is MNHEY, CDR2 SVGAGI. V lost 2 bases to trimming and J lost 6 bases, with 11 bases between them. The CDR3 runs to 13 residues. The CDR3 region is CASSYQLASEQYF. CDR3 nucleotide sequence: TGTGCCAGCAGTTACCAGTTAGCGTCCGAGCAGTACTTC.

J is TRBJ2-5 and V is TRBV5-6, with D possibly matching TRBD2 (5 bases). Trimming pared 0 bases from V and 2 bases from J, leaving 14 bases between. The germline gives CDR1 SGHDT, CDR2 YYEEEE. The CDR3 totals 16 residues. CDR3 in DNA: TGTGCCAGCAGCTTGGGACTCCGGGGAGTTCAAGAGACCCAGTACTTC. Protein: CASSLGLRGVQETQYF.

CDR3 DNA: TGTGCCAGCAGCTTAGACTTAGGGCTCTCCTACGAGCAGTACTTC. Encoded protein: CASSLDLGLSYEQYF. The chain combines TRBV7-2 with TRBJ2-7; D is undetermined. Germline CDR1 and CDR2: SGHTA and FQGNSA. V dropped 1 base and J dropped 0 bases, with 10 bases sitting between them. CDR3 length: 15 residues. Supplemented by reference TRBV7-2 and TRBJ2-7, the full variable domain reads GAGVSQSPSNKVTEKGKDVELRCDPISGHTALYWYRQSLGQGLEFLIYFQGNSAPDKSGLPSDRFSAERTGGSVSTLTIQRTQQEDSAVYLCASSLDLGLSYEQYFGPGTRLTVT.

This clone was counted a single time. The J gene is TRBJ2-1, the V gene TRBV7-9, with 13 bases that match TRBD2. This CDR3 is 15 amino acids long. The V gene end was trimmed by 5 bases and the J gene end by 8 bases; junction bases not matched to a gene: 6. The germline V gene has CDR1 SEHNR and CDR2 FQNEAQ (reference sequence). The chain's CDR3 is CASSTWTSGSHEQFF. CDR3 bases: TGTGCCAGCAGCACCTGGACTAGCGGGAGCCATGAGCAGTTCTTC.

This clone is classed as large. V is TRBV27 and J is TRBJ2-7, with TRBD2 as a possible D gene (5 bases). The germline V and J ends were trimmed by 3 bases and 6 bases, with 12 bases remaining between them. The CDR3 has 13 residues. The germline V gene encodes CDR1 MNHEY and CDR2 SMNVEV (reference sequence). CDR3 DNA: TGTGCCAGCAGTTTTGGCGCGGGCCTCGAGCAGTACTTC. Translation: CASSFGAGLEQYF.